This TCR beta chain was identified during a study of blood T cell repertoires in COVID-19. Study context: Material from acute and convalescent COVID-19 was sourced from the United States, Italy and Spain.

Germline values: CDR1 WNHNN, CDR2 SYGVQD (reference sequence). The V end was cut by 1 base, the J end by 8 bases, with 11 bases between. The CDR3 covers 13 residues. Donors in Cohort 3 who had recovered were those with two negative PCRs, healthcare professional clearance, or resolution of their symptoms. How the authors handled the data: Amplification from reference gene primers served as the basis for estimated nucleated cell counts. Here immunoSEQ multiplex PCR was the method, and the copy in TCRdb shows in-frame clones only, minus some. V, J and clone size are those of that table, while D and trimming were read from the DNA. The sample yields 140,000 to 150,000 clones, approximately 87% seen once. This clone came up once.

This receptor was taken from a man in his 60s who had recovered from COVID-19. Sequences were obtained from PBMCs or T cells enriched from blood (not recorded which). The chain joins TRBV10-1 to TRBJ1-2, with a possible D match to TRBD1 (6 bases). Here the CDR3 reads CASSEYRDGGYTF. The CDR3 bases are TGCGCCAGCAGTGAGTACAGGGATGGCGGCTACACCTTC.